This TCR beta chain was observed in a study of blood T cell repertoires in COVID-19 (dated by TCRdb to about 2020). General notes on the study: Samples from collaborators originated in the United States, Italy and Spain and spanned both the acute and convalescent phases of COVID-19. The repertoires were released in a freely available public database intended as a resource for research on the immune response to SARS-CoV-2. Subjects who had been exposed to COVID-19, were actively infected with it, or had recovered from it provided the deeply sampled blood TCRbeta repertoires that made up the dataset. Where available, HLA class I and class II types were obtained from metadata supplied by the sample provider rather than from assay-based typing. Samples were obtained from the ongoing ImmuneRACE study (first 160 participants) and from about 1,300 subjects provided by 6 global collaborators. A de-identified subject ID, COVID-19 status, age in years and sex were almost always included in the sample metadata. The material from the prospective study consisted of cDNA or gDNA derived from T cells, B-cell-depleted T cells, or PBMCs. Study-wide findings and limitations: The amount of clinical and demographic metadata varied by source and participant and was provided uncurated.

TCRbeta CDR3 regions were amplified from genomic DNA by means of the immunoSEQ Assay, a bias-controlled multiplex PCR. On the study's bioinformatics: Nucleated cell counts per sample were estimated from amplification of reference gene primers within the assay. To quantify the absolute abundance of each unique TCRbeta CDR3 rearrangement, sequence reads were collapsed and filtered. For each sample, productive Simpson clonality was calculated by taking the square root of Simpson's diversity index across productive rearrangements. As stored in TCRdb, this immuneACCESS dataset retains in-frame rearrangements with V and J assigned. A fraction of the clones does not appear; measured against another copy, unresolved V genes explain less than half of the discrepancy, and the remainder lacks a known reason. Clone size and the V and J calls come from that table; the DNA yielded D and trimming. The sample yields about 140,000 clones; 85% to 90% were counted once. In total, the top ten clones hold around 8.5% of the sample.

A note on this clone: Its antigen is still unknown. Base-call qualities are not available, and no considerably larger clone is one nucleotide away.

Each collaborating institution followed its own protocols to collect whole blood in K2EDTA tubes. Collaborator samples were shipped for TCRbeta analysis as frozen whole blood, isolated PBMCs, or DNA extracted from either sample type. The CDR3 measures 16 amino acids from cysteine to phenylalanine. Only the CDR3 part of the read is kept: 48 bases, read in frame from the first base. For this chain, trimming is 2 bases at the V end and 4 bases at the J end, and the number of junction bases without a gene match is 8. The germline V gene yields SGHRS for CDR1 and YFSETQ for CDR2. The rearrangement joined TRBV5-1 to TRBJ2-5; the junction holds 10 bases that match TRBD2. The material sequenced was peripheral blood. The source is a woman in her sixties or seventies with acute or convalescent COVID-19. CDR3 sequence: CASSLGSGGSLETQYF. The sequenced DNA: TGCGCCAGCAGCTTAGGTAGCGGGGGGTCGTTAGAGACCCAGTACTTC.